The subject of this entry is one T cell receptor beta chain. This sample is drawn from a study of blood T cells in healthy people across ages. Primed by a sample-barcoded 5' primer and a J-beta primer mix, a second PCR proceeded for 7 to 11 cycles. Tags on each cDNA molecule came from a template-switch adaptor with 12 random nucleotides. From the 5' RACE reads, TCRdb called clonotypes with MiXCR, one entry per CDR3 protein. Among about a million distinct CDR3 sequences listed, roughly 48% were seen once. Trimming took off 3 bases at V and 6 bases at J, with 12 bases between the two ends. CDR1 is MNHEY and CDR2 is SVGEGT in the germline V gene. The CDR3 extends over 13 amino acids.

This chain links TRBV6-2 or TRBV6-3 with TRBJ2-7; D is ambiguous. The source of this sequence is a man aged 25-45 years in good health. Source material: blood. CDR3 in amino acids: CASSYSYPSEQYF. CDR3 nucleotides: TGTGCCAGCAGTTATTCGTACCCTTCCGAGCAGTACTTC.